What follows are 26 T cell receptor beta chains derived from one specimen sequenced in a study of blood T cell repertoires in COVID-19. TCRdb keeps only in-frame clones here, not all; method: immunoSEQ multiplex PCR. The sample has about 220,000 clones; roughly 85% are singletons. Input material: peripheral blood. These receptors originate from a woman aged 80 or older with acute or convalescent COVID-19.

This clone was found once. This sequence joins TRBV4-1 and TRBJ2-2; TRBD2 matches at 8 bases. V was pared by 3 bases and J by 0 bases, with 9 bases of the junction left unmatched. The CDR3 runs to 18 residues. Germline V gene data show CDR1 as MGHRA and CDR2 as YSYEKL. The CDR3 loop reads CASSQGLPGLANTGELFF. The DNA for the CDR3 is TGCGCCAGCAGCCAGGGACTTCCGGGACTAGCGAACACCGGGGAGCTGTTTTTT.

The chain uses TRBV3-1 (or the pseudogene TRBV3-2) and TRBJ2-5, with TRBD1 identical over 7 bases. The V gene's germline CDR1 is LGHDT and CDR2 YNNKEL (reference sequence). This CDR3 has 14 residues. V lost 2 bases and J lost 6; bases outside the gene matches: 6. The CDR3 protein is CASSQLTGKQTQYF. CDR3 bases: TGTGCCAGCAGCCAATTGACAGGGAAACAGACCCAGTACTTC.

The V call is TRBV9, the J call TRBJ2-2; possibly TRBD1 for D (7 bases). Looked up from germline, CDR1 is SGDLS and CDR2 is YYNGEE. Trimming cost V 0 bases and J 6 bases, with 15 bases left between them. The CDR3 sequence is 16 residues long. In nucleotides, the CDR3 is TGTGCCAGCAGCGTAGACGTTGTCAGGGGGGCCGGGGAGCTGTTTTTT. Translated: CASSVDVVRGAGELFF.

CDR3: CASSQGSTGDLNEKLFF. The CDR3 DNA follows: TGCGCCAGCAGCCAAGGGTCGACCGGGGACTTAAATGAAAAACTGTTTTTT. The chain links TRBV4-1 to TRBJ1-4; D might be TRBD1 (5 bases). Germline V gives CDR1 MGHRA, CDR2 YSYEKL. This CDR3 comprises 17 residues. V lost 1 base and J 5 bases, leaving 17 bases between the germline ends.

This sequence joins TRBV5-1 and TRBJ1-5; D gene unclear. V was shortened by 0 bases and J by 4 bases, with 8 bases between the two germline ends. The CDR3 runs 14 residues. Germline loops: CDR1 SGHRS, CDR2 YFSETQ. As DNA, the CDR3 is TGCGCCAGCAGCTTGGGTGTGGAGAATCAGCCCCAGCATTTT. This codes for CASSLGVENQPQHF.

V gene TRBV2 combines with J gene TRBJ1-6; 11 bases map to TRBD1. The CDR3 is 16 amino acids. Losses at the gene ends were 6 bases for V and 5 bases for J; bases not matched to a gene: 6. CDR1 and CDR2 from the germline V gene are SNHLY and FYNNEI. CDR3 residues: CASSGDRGMNNSPLHF. CDR3 sequence (DNA): TGTGCCAGCAGCGGGGACAGGGGGATGAATAATTCACCCCTCCACTTT.

The chain carries TRBV9 and TRBJ2-7; D not certain. The CDR3 extends over 13 amino acids. Trimming removed 4 bases from V and 3 bases from J, with 11 bases in between. CDR1 is SGDLS, CDR2 YYNGEE, per germline. CDR3 sequence reads: CASSPQSDYEQYF. The CDR3 DNA reads as TGTGCCAGCAGCCCCCAGAGCGACTACGAGCAGTACTTC.

Note on this clone: The same CDR3 can be traced to other DNA sequences in this sample. This chain links TRBV27 with TRBJ1-2, with D tentatively TRBD1 (5 bases). The V end lost 6 bases, the J end lost 2 bases, and 10 bases lay between the germline ends. This CDR3 contains 13 residues. Germline-derived CDR1 and CDR2 are MNHEY and SMNVEV (reference sequence). The CDR3 region is CASRGQANYGYTF. CDR3 sequence (DNA): TGTGCCAGCAGGGGGCAGGCCAACTATGGCTACACCTTC.

With respect to this clone: Other nucleotide sequences from this sample produce the same CDR3. The rearrangement links TRBV12-3 or TRBV12-4 to TRBJ2-3; no clear D. The CDR3 has 11 amino acids. V dropped 3 bases and J dropped 5 bases, with 3 bases sitting between them. This CDR3 is CASSFRDTQYF. As DNA, the CDR3 is TGTGCCAGCAGTTTTAGAGATACGCAGTATTTT.

The gene calls are TRBV10-3 and TRBJ1-3; tentatively, D is TRBD1 (5 bases). V was cut by 3 bases and J by 7 bases, with 7 bases left in between. Germline V gene data show CDR1 as ENHRY and CDR2 as SYGVKD. The CDR3 spans 12 residues. CDR3 amino acids: CAISDSGNTIYF. In nucleotides, the CDR3 is TGTGCCATCAGTGATTCAGGGAACACCATATATTTT.

J is TRBJ1-5 and V is TRBV30, with D unclear. V was shortened by 1 base and J by 0 bases, with 19 bases between the two germline ends. CDR3 length: 18 amino acids. Germline V gene data show CDR1 as GTSNPN and CDR2 as SVGIG (reference sequence). The CDR3 coding sequence is TGTGCCTGGAGTGCCCCAATGGGAGCGCGGGATAGCAATCAGCCCCAGCATTTT. Its translation: CAWSAPMGARDSNQPQHF.

The V gene is TRBV19, the J gene TRBJ1-5; a possible D gene is TRBD1 (5 bases). Germline V gene lookup returns CDR1 LNHDA and CDR2 SQIVND (reference sequence). V was clipped by 3 bases and J by 3 bases, with 9 bases between them. The CDR3 sequence is 14 residues long. The CDR3 here is CASSMSGFNQPQHF. As DNA, the CDR3 is TGTGCCAGTAGTATGTCAGGGTTCAATCAGCCCCAGCATTTT.

The chain couples TRBV19 to TRBJ2-3, with 8 bases aligning to TRBD2. V was pared by 1 base and J by 1 base, with 1 base of the junction left unmatched. Germline V gene sequence: CDR1 LNHDA, CDR2 SQIVND (reference sequence). CDR3 size: 15 residues. CDR3 sequence reads: CASSIGRGGTDTQYF. In nucleotides, the CDR3 is TGTGCCAGTAGTATAGGGCGGGGGGGCACAGATACGCAGTATTTT.

In its sample, this clone was seen a few times. V usage is TRBV7-3 and J usage is TRBJ2-3; D perhaps matches TRBD2 (5 bases). The CDR3 extends over 14 amino acids. Germline V lookup: CDR1 SGHTA, CDR2 FQGTGA. Trimming shortened V by 5 bases and J by 1 base, and 10 bases separated the two germline ends. CDR3 sequence (DNA): TGTGCCAGCAGCCGCGAGGGAGGCACAGATACGCAGTATTTT. As protein: CASSREGGTDTQYF.

CDR3 in DNA: TGCGCCAGCAGCTTGGATACGGGAAGGGATACGCAGTATTTT. Its protein product is CASSLDTGRDTQYF. The rearrangement uses TRBV5-1 and TRBJ2-3, with D perhaps TRBD2 (5 bases). Trimming shortened V by 0 bases and J by 6 bases, and 11 bases separated the two germline ends. CDR1 SGHRS and CDR2 YFSETQ come from the germline V gene. The CDR3 totals 14 residues.

The chain carries TRBV12-5 and TRBJ2-1; possibly TRBD2 for D (6 bases). The V end was cut by 6 bases, the J end by 4 bases, with 16 bases between. The germline V gene has CDR1 LGHNT and CDR2 FRNRAP. There are 15 residues in the CDR3. CDR3 in amino acids: CASGTVSGRYNEQFF. The CDR3 DNA follows: TGTGCTAGTGGCACGGTTAGCGGTCGGTACAATGAGCAGTTCTTC. Full variable domain (remainder filled in from reference TRBV12-5 and TRBJ2-1): DARVTQTPRHKVTEMGQEVTMRCQPILGHNTVFWYRQTMMQGLELLAYFRNRAPLDDSGMPKDRFSAEMPDATLATLKIQPSEPRDSAVYFCASGTVSGRYNEQFFGPGTRLTVL.

The genes are TRBV7-3 and TRBJ1-3; no clear D gene. Germline loops: CDR1 SGHTA, CDR2 FQGTGA. Trimming stripped 0 bases from V and 2 bases from J, with 11 bases between. This CDR3 comprises 16 residues. The CDR3 reads CASSLTAAPTGNTIYF. In nucleotides, the CDR3 is TGTGCCAGCAGCTTAACGGCGGCACCCACTGGAAACACCATATATTTT.

The chain employs TRBV3-1 (or the pseudogene TRBV3-2) and TRBJ1-6; D is unclear. V was cut by 1 base and J by 10 bases, with 14 bases left in between. The CDR3 totals 15 residues. Germline assignment: CDR1 LGHDT and CDR2 YNNKEL (reference sequence). The DNA for the CDR3 is TGTGCCAGCAGCCAAGGAGGGAGGGATGGATCACCCCTCCACTTT. It specifies CASSQGGRDGSPLHF.

The chain links TRBV7-2 to TRBJ2-1; the match to TRBD2 covers 14 bases. Germline V lookup: CDR1 SGHTA, CDR2 FQGNSA. V trimming: 1 base; J trimming: 7 bases; junction bases outside the gene matches: 6. The CDR3 contains 17 residues. Here the CDR3 DNA reads TGTGCCAGCAGCTTAGGAGGGACTAGCGGGGGCCAGAATGAGCAGTTCTTC. Its translation: CASSLGGTSGGQNEQFF.

The chain recombines TRBV3-1 (or the pseudogene TRBV3-2) with TRBJ1-1, with D unresolved. V lost 0 bases, J lost 1 base, and 6 bases lay in between. The CDR3 runs 14 residues. The germline CDR1 and CDR2 sequences are LGHDT and YNNKEL (reference sequence). In DNA, the CDR3 is TGTGCCAGCAGCCAAGATTGGGCGAACACTGAAGCTTTCTTT. Its translation is CASSQDWANTEAFF.

The chain has TRBV6-5 and TRBJ1-3; D unclear. CDR1 and CDR2 from the germline V gene are MNHEY and SVGAGI. Trimming removed 0 bases at V and 0 bases at J, with 9 bases between. The CDR3 extends over 16 amino acids. The CDR3 bases are TGTGCCAGCAGTTACTCGGCGGCTAGCTCTGGAAACACCATATATTTT. Translated: CASSYSAASSGNTIYF.

The rearrangement links TRBV19 to TRBJ1-2; D not resolved. Germline V gene data show CDR1 as LNHDA and CDR2 as SQIVND (reference sequence). This CDR3 is built from 12 residues. Trimming stripped 6 bases from V and 4 bases from J, with 9 bases between. This chain's CDR3 is CASREGSYGYTF. CDR3 bases: TGTGCCAGTAGAGAGGGAAGCTATGGCTACACCTTC.

This clone was counted only a few times. V usage is TRBV19 and J usage is TRBJ1-3, with 7 bases fitting TRBD1. CDR1 LNHDA and CDR2 SQIVND come from the germline V gene (reference sequence). The V segment lost 5 bases and the J segment 2 bases; nucleotides outside the gene matches: 3. The CDR3 is 14 amino acids. As DNA, the CDR3 is TGTGCCAGTAGTTTACAGGGGACTGGAAACACCATATATTTT. It specifies CASSLQGTGNTIYF.

The chain carries TRBV2 and TRBJ2-7; D is perhaps TRBD2 (5 bases). The CDR3 runs 14 residues. The V end was cut by 3 bases, the J end by 6 bases, with 15 bases between. Germline-derived CDR1 and CDR2 are SNHLY and FYNNEI. The CDR3: CASSERRVPAEQYF. The CDR3 region has the DNA TGTGCCAGCAGTGAGCGGCGGGTACCCGCCGAGCAGTACTTC.

This chain links TRBV6-5 with TRBJ1-1; 7 bases match TRBD1. This CDR3 has 16 amino acids. The germline CDR1 and CDR2 sequences are MNHEY and SVGAGI. The V gene end was trimmed by 0 bases and the J gene end by 4 bases; junction bases not matched to a gene: 8. CDR3 sequence (DNA): TGTGCCAGCAGTTACTCATGGACAGGAGGTATCACTGAAGCTTTCTTT. Translated: CASSYSWTGGITEAFF.

V and J are TRBV6-5 and TRBJ2-7; D is possibly TRBD2 (7 bases). The CDR3 is made up of 15 amino acids. V lost 7 bases and J lost 0, with 16 bases in between. CDR1 and CDR2 (germline): MNHEY, SVGAGI. CDR3 nucleotide sequence: TGTGCCAGCATCAAGGGGGGGGCCGACTCCTACGAGCAGTACTTC. Encoded protein: CASIKGGADSYEQYF.